This TCR beta chain was captured by sequencing in a study of blood T cells in healthy people across ages. In the study overall: For every two T cells, template switching captured about one barcoded beta molecule.

Germline loops: CDR1 SGHTA, CDR2 FQGNSA. This CDR3 is 14 amino acids long. Trimming left V 0 bases short and J 6 bases short, with 6 bases between. Through a sample-barcoded 5' primer and a J-beta primer mix, a second PCR was run for 7 to 11 cycles. In TCRdb, the 5' RACE reads were re-called with MiXCR into one record per CDR3 protein. The sample records hundreds of thousands of distinct CDR3 sequences, roughly 43% being singletons. Concerning this clonotype: Its specificity is not known.

Whole-study findings and limits: There were more naive CD4+ cells and higher diversity in long-lived donors than in aged donors. Per million T cells, the diversity of TCR beta decreased roughly linearly as age advanced.

The specimen was blood. The genes are TRBV7-2 and TRBJ1-6; D is undetermined. The TCR sequence derives from a man aged 80 or over in good health. The CDR3 spells CASSLAGINSPLHF. CDR3 in DNA: TGTGCCAGCAGCTTAGCGGGGATTAATTCACCCCTCCACTTT.